Listed below are T cell receptor beta chains from one sample, sequenced in a study of blood T cell repertoires in COVID-19. Assay: immunoSEQ multiplex PCR; the TCRdb copy retains only in-frame clones and omits some. Seen here are some 350,000 clones, 85% to 90% observed once, and the top ten hold roughly 6.3%. The sequenced sample was peripheral blood. All receptors come from a woman aged 45-65 years with COVID-19, enrolled during active disease. The CDR3 runs from the conserved cysteine through the conserved F or W. A D gene is named only where the DNA matches it firmly. Rows give clone size only sometimes, using once, few, many, or a class for an expanded clone.

v_gene	j_gene	d_gene	abundance	CDR3nt	CDR3aa
TRBV9	TRBJ2-7	TRBD2	.	TGTGCCTCCACTTTTGGGGCTAGCGGATCCTACGAGCAGTACTTC	CASTFGASGSYEQYF
TRBV7-9	TRBJ2-1	TRBD2	.	TGTGCCAGCAGCCCCCGTCGCGAGACGGGAGGGTTCTATGAGCAGTTCTTC	CASSPRRETGGFYEQFF
TRBV5-1	TRBJ1-1	.	.	TGCGCCAGCAGCTTGGTGGCAGGGGTCATGAACACTGAAGCTTTCTTT	CASSLVAGVMNTEAFF
TRBV5-1	TRBJ2-1	TRBD2	.	TGCGCCAGCGGTTTAGGGAGGGCCTACAATGAGCAGTTCTTC	CASGLGRAYNEQFF
TRBV5-6	TRBJ2-7	TRBD1	few	TGTGCCAGCAGTCCGGGACAGGGGGTAATCGAGCAGTACTTC	CASSPGQGVIEQYF
TRBV10-1	TRBJ2-2	.	.	TGCGCCAGCAGTGAGTTCGGGGCGAACACCGGGGAGCTGTTTTTT	CASSEFGANTGELFF
TRBV18	TRBJ1-5	.	.	TGTGCCAGCTCACCGGACAGAGCCGATAGCAATCAGCCCCAGCATTTT	CASSPDRADSNQPQHF
TRBV19	TRBJ1-5	.	.	TGTGCCAGTAGCAGCGAGACCCATAGCAATCAGCCCCAGCATTTT	CASSSETHSNQPQHF
TRBV19	TRBJ1-2	.	.	TGTGCCAGTAGTATTCAGGATTCCTATGGCTACACCTTC	CASSIQDSYGYTF
TRBV5-6	TRBJ1-5	.	.	TGTGCCAGCAGCCCAGACAAGGGAGGTCAGCCCCAGCATTTT	CASSPDKGGQPQHF
TRBV18	TRBJ2-3	TRBD2	once	TGTGCCAGCTCACCACCTGCGGGAGGGCCCTCTGATACGCAGTATTTT	CASSPPAGGPSDTQYF
TRBV7-8	TRBJ1-4	.	.	TGTGCCAGCAGCTTAAGGCCGGGGGAAAAACTGTTTTTT	CASSLRPGEKLFF
TRBV27	TRBJ1-1	TRBD1	.	TGTGCCAGCACCTCGGGACAGGCGAACACTGAAGCTTTCTTT	CASTSGQANTEAFF
TRBV21-1	TRBJ2-3	.	.	TGTGCCAGCAGCAGGGTGGCGGGAGTTTCAGATACGCAGTATTTT	CASSRVAGVSDTQYF
TRBV2	TRBJ2-5	TRBD1	.	TGTGCCAGCAGCGACCGGGACAGAAGGAAAGAGACCCAGTACTTC	CASSDRDRRKETQYF
TRBV11-3	TRBJ2-7	.	.	TGTGCCAGCAGCTTAGTCGGCAGGGGATACGAGCAGTACTTC	CASSLVGRGYEQYF
TRBV5-1	TRBJ2-3	TRBD1	once	TGCGCCAGCAGCTTGGAGGTTGCGGGACAGGACCGTGAAGATACGCAGTATTTT	CASSLEVAGQDREDTQYF
TRBV18	TRBJ1-3	TRBD1	few	TGTGCCAGCTCCCGCGACAGGGCTGATGGAAACACCATATATTTT	CASSRDRADGNTIYF
TRBV29-1	TRBJ1-2	.	.	TGCAGCGTATTAGGGGCCGGCTATGGCTACACCTTC	CSVLGAGYGYTF
TRBV7-2	TRBJ2-3	.	few	TGTGCCAGCAGCTCGGCCCCCGCGGGACCGAAGACAGATACGCAGTATTTT	CASSSAPAGPKTDTQYF
TRBV5-5	TRBJ2-5	.	.	TGTGCCAGCAGCTTGTTGGTCGGAGGGCAAGAGACCCAGTACTTC	CASSLLVGGQETQYF
TRBV4-3	TRBJ2-3	TRBD2	.	TGCGCCAGCAGCCAAGAAATCCCCCAACGAGGTAGCGGGAGGTCGTACACGCAGTATTTT	CASSQEIPQRGSGRSYTQYF
TRBV11-2	TRBJ1-1	.	.	TGTGCCAGCAGCATGGGACACCGGACGGGCACTGAAGCTTTCTTT	CASSMGHRTGTEAFF
TRBV19	TRBJ1-1	.	.	TGTGCCAGTAATCAGGGGTTCCTCACTGAAGCTTTCTTT	CASNQGFLTEAFF
TRBV7-2	TRBJ2-5	.	.	TGTGCCAGCAGCTTAATGCGGGAGACCCAGTACTTC	CASSLMRETQYF
TRBV19	TRBJ1-6	TRBD1	.	TGTGCCAGTAGTATGGGACAGGGAAAATATAATTCACCCCTCCACTTT	CASSMGQGKYNSPLHF
TRBV12-5	TRBJ1-1	TRBD1	.	TGTGCTAGTGGTTTAGGACAGGGAGGCACTGAAGCTTTCTTT	CASGLGQGGTEAFF
TRBV7-8	TRBJ1-3	.	.	TGTGCCAGCAGGGCCGCAGGACTCTCTGGAAACACCATATATTTT	CASRAAGLSGNTIYF
TRBV5-1	TRBJ1-3	.	.	TGCGCCAGCAGCTCCGTCCCTGGAAACACCATATATTTT	CASSSVPGNTIYF
TRBV19	TRBJ2-4	TRBD1	once	TGTGCCAGTAGTGGCCTTGGACAGGGAGGAAACATTCAGTACTTC	CASSGLGQGGNIQYF
TRBV5-1	TRBJ2-7	.	.	TGCGCCAGCAGCTTGACGGGTACCTACGAGCAGTACTTC	CASSLTGTYEQYF
TRBV27	TRBJ2-1	TRBD2	.	TGTGCCAGCAGTTCGATGACTAGCGGGGGTGAGCAGTTCTTC	CASSSMTSGGEQFF
TRBV28	TRBJ1-2	TRBD1	few	TGTGCCAGCGGACCTTCGCACAGGGGGCTGGTGAATGGCTACACCTTC	CASGPSHRGLVNGYTF
TRBV12-3/TRBV12-4	TRBJ2-7	TRBD2	few	TGTGCCAGCAGCACTAGCGGTGAATACGAGCAGTACTTC	CASSTSGEYEQYF
TRBV5-1	TRBJ2-1	.	.	TGCGCCAGCACCGTTAATGACAATGAGCAGTTCTTC	CASTVNDNEQFF
TRBV2	TRBJ2-2	TRBD2	.	TGTGCCGGGGGACTAGCGGGAGGTCCCGGGGAGCTGTTTTTT	CAGGLAGGPGELFF
TRBV5-6	TRBJ1-4	TRBD1	.	TGTGCCAGCAGGACGACAGGGGGCGATGAAAAACTGTTTTTT	CASRTTGGDEKLFF
TRBV6-5	TRBJ1-1	TRBD1	.	TGTGCCAGCAGACCGGGACAGGAAAGAACTGAAGCTTTCTTT	CASRPGQERTEAFF
TRBV12-5	TRBJ2-1	TRBD2	once	TGTGCTAGTGGGCCTCGGACTAGCTCCTACAATGAGCAGTTCTTC	CASGPRTSSYNEQFF
TRBV30	TRBJ1-1	TRBD1	.	TGTGTCCGGGACAGGGAGGGAATGAACACTGAAGCTTTCTTT	CVRDREGMNTEAFF
TRBV5-1	TRBJ1-4	TRBD1	.	TGCGCCAGCAGCACGGGACAGGCCCTAGAAAAACTGTTTTTT	CASSTGQALEKLFF
TRBV12-5	TRBJ2-5	TRBD2	.	TGTGCTAGTGGTTTACGGGGGGGGGAGACCCAGTACTTC	CASGLRGGETQYF
TRBV6-1	TRBJ1-5	.	.	TGTGCCAGCAGTGACAGGGTTGGAACTAAGGACAATCAGCCCCAGCATTTT	CASSDRVGTKDNQPQHF
TRBV7-9	TRBJ1-1	TRBD1	.	TGTGCCAGCAGCTTAAAACCCCTCACTAAGACAGGGTGGACTGAAGCTTTCTTT	CASSLKPLTKTGWTEAFF
TRBV27	TRBJ2-7	TRBD2	.	TGTGCCAGCAGTATACGTCAAACTAGCGGGAGGCTACCCTACGAGCAGTACTTC	CASSIRQTSGRLPYEQYF
TRBV7-2	TRBJ2-7	TRBD1	.	TGTGCCAGCAGCTTAAACAGGGGGAAAGAGCAGTACTTC	CASSLNRGKEQYF
TRBV3-1/TRBV3-2	TRBJ1-1	.	.	TGTGCCAGCAGCCAAGATTTCGGGAGTGAAGCTTTCTTT	CASSQDFGSEAFF
TRBV5-1	TRBJ1-5	.	.	TGCGCCAGCAGCTTGGGGGGACCGACAGGCAGCAATCAGCCCCAGCATTTT	CASSLGGPTGSNQPQHF
TRBV19	TRBJ2-6	TRBD1	.	TGTGCCGTACACAGGGGGAGTTACTCTGGGGCCAACGTCCTGACTTTC	CAVHRGSYSGANVLTF
TRBV4-3	TRBJ2-1	TRBD1	.	TGCGCCAGCAGCCAAGGGACTCAGGGGGTGGATGAGCAGTTCTTC	CASSQGTQGVDEQFF
TRBV27	TRBJ2-3	TRBD2	.	TGTGCCAGCAGTTTGGCTAGCGGGCGCACAGATACGCAGTATTTT	CASSLASGRTDTQYF
TRBV19	TRBJ1-5	.	.	TGTGCCAGTAGTATTATAGCAAATCAGCCCCAGCATTTT	CASSIIANQPQHF
TRBV5-1	TRBJ2-5	TRBD1	.	TGCGCCAGCAGCTCGACGGACAGGGGATGGGAGACCCAGTACTTC	CASSSTDRGWETQYF
TRBV18	TRBJ2-7	.	.	TGTGCCAGCCGAACCGGCCAGGGGAGCTACGAGCAGTACTTC	CASRTGQGSYEQYF
TRBV28	TRBJ2-7	.	.	TGTGCCAGCAGTTTGGACCGGAGGGACTACGAGCAGTACTTC	CASSLDRRDYEQYF
TRBV5-1	TRBJ2-3	TRBD1	.	TGCGCCAGCAGCGCCGGGACAGGGGGCTCGGATACGCAGTATTTT	CASSAGTGGSDTQYF
TRBV5-1	TRBJ2-1	TRBD2	.	TGCGCCAGCAGCACTATAGCGGGTCAGGGTTTGTTTGAGCAGTTCTTC	CASSTIAGQGLFEQFF
TRBV2	TRBJ2-5	.	once	TGTGCCAGCCGACTCGGGGTGGGGCAAGAGACCCAGTACTTC	CASRLGVGQETQYF
TRBV18	TRBJ2-7	TRBD2	.	TGTGCCAGCTCACCACCGGGACTAGCGTACGAGCAGTACTTC	CASSPPGLAYEQYF
TRBV2	TRBJ2-3	.	.	TGTGCCAGCAGGGAGACTAGTGTGAAAGATACGCAGTATTTT	CASRETSVKDTQYF